Following are 8 T cell receptor beta chains from one sample sequenced in a study of blood T cells in healthy people across ages. For the second PCR, which ran for about 6 to 11 cycles, a sample-barcoded 5' primer and a J-beta primer mix were used. Using its own MiXCR run on the 5' RACE reads, TCRdb lists one record per CDR3 protein. The sample carries under 1,000,000 distinct CDR3 sequences, about 37% recorded once. The sequencing input was blood. The receptors were gathered from a man between 18 and 35 years old in good health.

This chain joins TRBV14 and TRBJ2-1, with 12 bases matching TRBD2. The J call may be wrong; the DNA end is better matched by TRBJ2-7. This CDR3 is built from 17 residues. Germline lookup yields CDR1 SGHDN and CDR2 FVKESK. In nucleotides, the CDR3 is TGTGCCAGCAGCCAAGGCCCTCTAGCGGGGGGGTTAAATGAGCAGTACTTC. Its translation: CASSQGPLAGGLNEQYF.

The V call is TRBV7-3, the J call TRBJ1-1; TRBD1 aligns across 10 bases. The ends lost 5 bases at V and 6 bases at J; junction bases unmatched: 9. Germline CDR1 SGHTA, CDR2 FQGTGA. This CDR3 is built from 15 residues. CDR3 in DNA: TGTGCCAGCAGCCCATTGACAGGGGGCGGCGCTGAAGCTTTCTTT. Its protein product is CASSPLTGGGAEAFF.

This clonotype came up a few times. The V gene is TRBV2, the J gene TRBJ1-2, with TRBD1 matching 8 bases. Unmatched junction bases numbered 5, after V lost 7 bases and J lost 4 bases. Germline V gives CDR1 SNHLY, CDR2 FYNNEI. This CDR3 has 13 residues. As DNA, the CDR3 is TGTGCCAGCACGACAGGGGTCTCCTATGGCTACACCTTC. Its translation is CASTTGVSYGYTF. Drawing the rest from reference TRBV2 and TRBJ1-2, the complete variable domain is EPEVTQTPSHQVTQMGQEVILRCVPISNHLYFYWYRQILGQKVEFLVSFYNNEISEKSEIFDDQFSVERPDGSNFTLKIRSTKLEDSAMYFCASTTGVSYGYTFGSGTRLTVV.

The chain joins TRBV12-3 or TRBV12-4 to TRBJ2-2, with TRBD2 matching 7 bases. The CDR3 runs 16 residues. V shed 6 bases and J 0 bases; nucleotides not matched to a gene: 7. CDR3 sequence reads: CASRKGGTANTGELFF. The CDR3 DNA sequence: TGTGCCAGCAGAAAGGGAGGGACGGCGAACACCGGGGAGCTGTTTTTT.

This clonotype was seen more than once but under ten times. The chain recombines TRBV2 with TRBJ2-1, with 10 nucleotides matching TRBD2. The CDR3 runs 14 residues. Losses at the gene ends were 8 bases for V and 9 bases for J; bases not matched to a gene: 10. Germline assignment: CDR1 SNHLY and CDR2 FYNNEI. CDR3 sequence (DNA): TGTGCCAGCCCACTCGCTAGCGGGGGTGGTGAGCAGTTCTTC. Its translation: CASPLASGGGEQFF.

The chain carries TRBV20-1 and TRBJ1-5; 7 bases are a match to TRBD1. The V gene end was trimmed by 2 bases and the J gene end by 1 base; junction bases not matched to a gene: 8. Per the germline V gene, CDR1 is DFQATT and CDR2 is SNEGSKA (reference sequence). The CDR3 contains 16 residues. This CDR3 is CSARPTGEESNQPQHF. CDR3 DNA sequence: TGCAGTGCTAGACCTACAGGGGAAGAGAGCAATCAGCCCCAGCATTTT.

The rearrangement uses TRBV29-1 and TRBJ1-2; D unresolved. The germline gives CDR1 SQVTM, CDR2 ANQGSEA. This CDR3 spans 12 amino acids. V was pared by 2 bases and J by 6 bases, with 10 bases between. CDR3 sequence: CSVERRVDGYTF. DNA of the CDR3: TGCAGCGTTGAAAGGAGGGTGGATGGCTACACCTTC.

This clonotype was seen at least ten times. The gene calls are TRBV20-1 and TRBJ2-5, with a possible D match to TRBD2 (5 bases). This CDR3 has 14 amino acids. Per germline, CDR1 DFQATT and CDR2 SNEGSKA (reference sequence). V shed 5 bases and J shed 5 bases, with 18 bases lying between them. This CDR3 reads CSARLGRGTETQYF. The CDR3 DNA reads TGCAGTGCTCGTCTGGGTCGGGGTACTGAGACCCAGTACTTC.